This record concerns one T cell receptor beta chain sequence. This specimen belongs to a study of cytomegalovirus exposure and HLA in healthy donors. Trimming took 3 bases from V and 5 from J; bases not matched to a gene: 4. CDR1 and CDR2 from the germline V gene are SGHTA and FQGTGA. The CDR3 is made up of 15 amino acids. Vbeta (60) and Jbeta (13) primers were used in the PCR. Here immunoSEQ multiplex PCR was the method, and the copy in TCRdb shows in-frame clones only, minus some. The profile shows around 90,000 clones, roughly three quarters of them singletons. Sequenced input: PBMCs. This TCR derives from a male donor in good health and CMV-seropositive. The genes are TRBV7-3 and TRBJ2-1, with 10 bases identical to TRBD1. The CDR3 region is CASSFDRGRNNEQFF. CDR3 nucleotides: TGTGCCAGCAGCTTTGACAGGGGGCGAAACAATGAGCAGTTCTTC.